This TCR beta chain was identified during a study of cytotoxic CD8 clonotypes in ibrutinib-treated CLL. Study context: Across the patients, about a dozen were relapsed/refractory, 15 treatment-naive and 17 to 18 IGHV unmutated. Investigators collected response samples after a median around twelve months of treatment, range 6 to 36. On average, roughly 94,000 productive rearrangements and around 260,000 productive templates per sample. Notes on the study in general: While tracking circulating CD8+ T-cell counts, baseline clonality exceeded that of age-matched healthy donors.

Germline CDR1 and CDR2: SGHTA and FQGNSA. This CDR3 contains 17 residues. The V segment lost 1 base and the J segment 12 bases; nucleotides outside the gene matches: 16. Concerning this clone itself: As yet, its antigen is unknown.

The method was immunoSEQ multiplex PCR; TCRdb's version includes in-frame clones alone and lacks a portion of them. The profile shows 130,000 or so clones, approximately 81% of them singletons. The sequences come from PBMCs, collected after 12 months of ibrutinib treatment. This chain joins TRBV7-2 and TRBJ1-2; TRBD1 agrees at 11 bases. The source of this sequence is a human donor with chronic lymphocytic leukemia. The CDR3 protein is CASSLGFGLGDRGFHTF. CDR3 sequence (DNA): TGTGCCAGCAGCTTAGGGTTTGGATTGGGGGACAGGGGGTTTCACACCTTC. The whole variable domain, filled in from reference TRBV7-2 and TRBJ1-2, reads GAGVSQSPSNKVTEKGKDVELRCDPISGHTALYWYRQSLGQGLEFLIYFQGNSAPDKSGLPSDRFSAERTGGSVSTLTIQRTQQEDSAVYLCASSLGFGLGDRGFHTFGSGTRLTVV.